These T cell receptor beta chains were read from a single sample in a study of breast tumors, draining lymph nodes, adjacent tissues. TCRdb processed the multiplex PCR reads anew with MiXCR; each CDR3 protein has one entry. The sample yields about 31,000 distinct CDR3 sequences, roughly 69% seen once. Sequenced sample: breast tumor tissue. These receptors were obtained from a female donor with breast cancer. Some clones in this sample may be carry-over from other donors' samples. Both conserved end residues are part of each CDR3. D genes are given only for firm matches. Expanded clones get a size class; other rows say once, few or many, or leave the size out.

d_call: TRBD1
v_call: TRBV20-1
clone_size: -
j_call: TRBJ1-6
cdr3_nt: TGCAGTGCTATCCAGGGGGGCTATAATTCACCCCTCCACTTT
cdr3_aa: CSAIQGGYNSPLHF

d_call: TRBD2
v_call: TRBV4-2
clone_size: -
j_call: TRBJ2-5
cdr3_nt: TGTGCCAGCAGCCAAACTAGCGGAGAAGAGACCCAGTACTTC
cdr3_aa: CASSQTSGEETQYF

d_call: -
v_call: TRBV3-1
clone_size: -
j_call: TRBJ2-1
cdr3_nt: TGCGCCAGCAGCCAAGAAGAGCGGGCGCTGGGCTGTGAGCAGTTCTTC
cdr3_aa: CASSQEERALGCEQFF

d_call: TRBD2
v_call: TRBV5-1
clone_size: -
j_call: TRBJ2-3
cdr3_nt: TGCGCCACGTGTCGGGGGGGCACAGATACGCAGTATTTT
cdr3_aa: CATCRGGTDTQYF

d_call: TRBD2
v_call: TRBV15
clone_size: -
j_call: TRBJ2-1
cdr3_nt: TGTGCCACCAGCAGAGATGTAGTGCGGACTAGCGGTTACAATGAGCAGTTCTTC
cdr3_aa: CATSRDVVRTSGYNEQFF

d_call: TRBD1
v_call: TRBV25-1
clone_size: -
j_call: TRBJ1-6
cdr3_nt: TGTGCCAGCAGTTTAGTCGGGACAGGCTATAATTCACCCCTCCACTTT
cdr3_aa: CASSLVGTGYNSPLHF

d_call: TRBD1
v_call: TRBV2
clone_size: -
j_call: TRBJ1-2
cdr3_nt: TGTGCCAGCAGTGAAACCGGACAGGGTGAGGGGCAGACCTTC
cdr3_aa: CASSETGQGEGQTF

d_call: TRBD1
v_call: TRBV5-5
clone_size: -
j_call: TRBJ2-7
cdr3_nt: TGTGCCAGCAGCGGGGGACAGGGCGCGCGGGGGCAGCACTTC
cdr3_aa: CASSGGQGARGQHF

d_call: TRBD2
v_call: TRBV20-1
clone_size: -
j_call: TRBJ2-1
cdr3_nt: TGCAGTGCTATGTGGACTAGCGGGAGTTACAATGAGCAGTTCTTC
cdr3_aa: CSAMWTSGSYNEQFF

d_call: TRBD1
v_call: TRBV10-3
clone_size: many
j_call: TRBJ1-3
cdr3_nt: TGTGCCATCAGTGAGTCGAAGGGGGACAGGGTCTCTGGAAACACCATATATTTT
cdr3_aa: CAISESKGDRVSGNTIYF

d_call: TRBD2
v_call: TRBV11-2
clone_size: -
j_call: TRBJ2-1
cdr3_nt: TGTGCCAGCAGCCCAACTAGCGGGAGGACCTATGAGCAGTTCTTC
cdr3_aa: CASSPTSGRTYEQFF

d_call: -
v_call: TRBV11-2
clone_size: once
j_call: TRBJ1-6
cdr3_nt: TGTGCCAGCAGCTTAGATAGAGGCTCACCCCTCCACTTT
cdr3_aa: CASSLDRGSPLHF

d_call: -
v_call: TRBV29-1
clone_size: -
j_call: TRBJ2-1
cdr3_nt: TGCAGCGCTTACGGGAACCTACCCAATGAGCAGTTCTTC
cdr3_aa: CSAYGNLPNEQFF

d_call: -
v_call: TRBV30
clone_size: -
j_call: TRBJ1-6
cdr3_nt: TGTGCCCAAAAGGCGGGACAAGGAGGTTCACCCCTCCACTTT
cdr3_aa: CAQKAGQGGSPLHF

d_call: TRBD1
v_call: TRBV6-6
clone_size: -
j_call: TRBJ2-2
cdr3_nt: TGTGCCAGCAAGGGACAGGCGAACACCGGGGAGCTGTTTTTT
cdr3_aa: CASKGQANTGELFF

d_call: TRBD2
v_call: TRBV29-1
clone_size: -
j_call: TRBJ2-5
cdr3_nt: TGCAGCGTTGAAGGGAACGCCGGGACTAGCGGGGAGACCCAGTACTTC
cdr3_aa: CSVEGNAGTSGETQYF